These 3 T cell receptor beta chains came from one sample sequenced in a study of brain T cells in children with intractable seizures. Only in-frame clones appear in the TCRdb table, and some are missing; sequencing was by immunoSEQ multiplex PCR. The sample holds 95,000 to 120,000 clones, 85% to 95% seen once. The material was peripheral blood, obtained at surgery. These receptors originate from a boy younger than two with hemimegalencephaly and intractable seizures.

The chain joins TRBV2 to TRBJ2-1; 7 bases are shared with TRBD1. Germline V gives CDR1 SNHLY, CDR2 FYNNEI. The V and J ends lost 8 bases and 2 bases, in that order; junction bases with no gene match: 15. The CDR3 sequence is 17 residues long. CDR3 region: CASGDLTRDRPYNEQFF. The CDR3 DNA reads as TGTGCCAGCGGCGATCTGACCCGGGACAGACCCTACAATGAGCAGTTCTTC.

A single count supports this clone. The chain joins TRBV4-2 to TRBJ2-5; 7 bases are a match to TRBD2. Germline V gene sequence: CDR1 LGHNA, CDR2 YNFKEQ. The J segment lost 2 bases and the V segment lost 2 bases, leaving 5 bases of the junction unmatched. There are 15 residues in the CDR3. CDR3 residues: CASSQNKGGQETQYF. The CDR3 DNA reads as TGTGCCAGCAGCCAAAATAAGGGAGGGCAAGAGACCCAGTACTTC.

This clone was seen only once. The CDR3 sequence is CASSQDRLASSEQYF. CDR3 in DNA: TGTGCCAGCAGCCAAGATCGACTAGCCTCCAGCGAGCAGTACTTC. The chain joins TRBV4-2 to TRBJ2-7; 7 positions agree with TRBD2. CDR3 size: 15 residues. V trimming: 0 bases; J trimming: 6 bases; junction bases outside the gene matches: 8. Germline V gene data show CDR1 as LGHNA and CDR2 as YNFKEQ.